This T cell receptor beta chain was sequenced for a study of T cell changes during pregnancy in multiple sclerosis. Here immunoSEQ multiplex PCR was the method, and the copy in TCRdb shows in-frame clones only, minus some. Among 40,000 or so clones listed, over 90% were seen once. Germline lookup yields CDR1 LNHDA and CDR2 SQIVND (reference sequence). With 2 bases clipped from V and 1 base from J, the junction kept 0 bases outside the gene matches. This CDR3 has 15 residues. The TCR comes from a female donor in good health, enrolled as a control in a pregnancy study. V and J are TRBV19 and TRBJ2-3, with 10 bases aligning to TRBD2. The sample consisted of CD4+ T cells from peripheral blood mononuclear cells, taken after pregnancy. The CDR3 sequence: CASSILAGGTDTQYF. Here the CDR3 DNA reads TGTGCCAGTAGTATACTAGCGGGGGGCACAGATACGCAGTATTTT.